Sequencing of this T cell receptor (beta chain) was carried out in a study of blood T cell repertoires in COVID-19. Participant-reported clinical history was the basis for cohort assignment. Libraries were prepared by immunoSEQ multiplex PCR; TCRdb keeps only in-frame clonotypes and omits some of them. Of 250,000 or so clones in the sample, approximately 86% were seen once. The length of the CDR3 is 16 residues. J lost 7 bases, V lost 8 bases, and 19 bases had no gene match. Sequenced input: PBMCs or T cells enriched from blood (not recorded which). The TCR sequence derives from a woman in her late teens or twenties who had recovered from COVID-19. The genes are TRBV23-1 and TRBJ1-2, with 7 bases fitting TRBD1. TRBV23-1 is marked as an open reading frame, function uncertain. The CDR3 region is CASGRTGDEVVPGYTF. CDR3 nucleotide sequence: TGCGCCAGCGGTCGGACAGGCGATGAGGTCGTCCCTGGCTACACCTTC.